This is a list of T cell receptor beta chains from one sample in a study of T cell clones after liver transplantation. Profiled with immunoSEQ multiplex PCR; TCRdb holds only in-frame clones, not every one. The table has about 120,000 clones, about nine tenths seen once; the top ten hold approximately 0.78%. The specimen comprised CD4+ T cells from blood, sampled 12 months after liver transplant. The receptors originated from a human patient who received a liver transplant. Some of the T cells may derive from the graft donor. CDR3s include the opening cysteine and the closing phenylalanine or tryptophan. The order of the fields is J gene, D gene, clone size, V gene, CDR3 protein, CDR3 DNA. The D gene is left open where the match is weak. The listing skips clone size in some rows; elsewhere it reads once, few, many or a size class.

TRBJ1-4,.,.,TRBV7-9,CASSPHATNEKLFF,TGTGCCAGCAGCCCACACGCAACTAATGAAAAACTGTTTTTT
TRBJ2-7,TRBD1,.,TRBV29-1,CSVTGTGYEQYF,TGCAGCGTGACTGGGACAGGGTACGAGCAGTACTTC
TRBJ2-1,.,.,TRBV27,CASSPLSAGEQFF,TGTGCCAGCAGTCCCTTGTCAGCGGGTGAGCAGTTCTTC
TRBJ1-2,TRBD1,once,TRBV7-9,CASSRGTAEPLF,TGTGCCAGCAGCCGCGGGACAGCGGAACCCCTTTTC
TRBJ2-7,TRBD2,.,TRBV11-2,CASSRSLAGGPQEQYF,TGTGCCAGCAGCCGATCTCTAGCGGGAGGCCCGCAGGAGCAGTACTTC
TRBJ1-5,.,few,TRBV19,CASSGVNQPQHF,TGTGCCAGTAGTGGGGTCAATCAGCCCCAGCATTTT
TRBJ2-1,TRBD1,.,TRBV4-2,CASSQGNRQGTAEQFF,TGTGCCAGCAGCCAAGGTAACAGACAGGGGACCGCTGAGCAGTTCTTC
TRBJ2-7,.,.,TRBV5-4,CASSLDQFSYEQYF,TGTGCCAGCAGCTTGGACCAGTTTTCCTACGAGCAGTACTTC
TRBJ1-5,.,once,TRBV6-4,CASSRDRNQPQHF,TGTGCCAGCAGCCGGGACCGCAATCAGCCCCAGCATTTT
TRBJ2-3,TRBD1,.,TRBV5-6,CASSIRQGMTDTQYF,TGTGCCAGCAGCATCAGACAGGGGATGACAGATACGCAGTATTTT
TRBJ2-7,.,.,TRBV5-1,CASSLTEVVGEQYF,TGCGCCAGCAGCTTGACGGAGGTTGTGGGGGAGCAGTACTTC
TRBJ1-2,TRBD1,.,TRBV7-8,CASSYRQGEGYTF,TGTGCCAGCAGCTACCGACAGGGGGAAGGCTACACCTTC
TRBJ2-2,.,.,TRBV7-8,CASSRDLNTGELFF,TGTGCCAGCAGTCGGGACCTGAACACCGGGGAGCTGTTTTTT
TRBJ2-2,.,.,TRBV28,CASATRGELFF,TGTGCCAGCGCCACGAGGGGGGAGCTGTTTTTT
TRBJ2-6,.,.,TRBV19,CATRYSGANVLTF,TGTGCCACCCGATACTCTGGGGCCAACGTCCTGACTTTC
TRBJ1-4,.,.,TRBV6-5,CASSYRPFATNEKLFF,TGTGCCAGCAGTTACCGCCCCTTCGCCACTAATGAAAAACTGTTTTTT
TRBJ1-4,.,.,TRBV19,CASSIEPGRLHEKLFF,TGTGCCAGTAGTATCGAACCGGGACGCCTTCATGAAAAACTGTTTTTT
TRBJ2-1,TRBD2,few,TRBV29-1,CSFLTGGPHNEQFF,TGCAGCTTCCTCACGGGAGGGCCGCACAATGAGCAGTTCTTC
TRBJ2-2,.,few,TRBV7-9,CASSLGAGMAGELFF,TGTGCCAGCAGCTTAGGGGCTGGGATGGCCGGGGAGCTGTTTTTT
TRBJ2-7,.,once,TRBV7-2,CASSLSTPAGVSSYEQYF,TGTGCCAGCAGCTTATCTACCCCCGCCGGGGTTAGCTCCTACGAGCAGTACTTC
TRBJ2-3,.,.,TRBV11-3,CASRLSSGTDTQYF,TGTGCCAGCAGATTGTCTTCCGGCACAGATACGCAGTATTTT
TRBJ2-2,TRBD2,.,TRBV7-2,CASSPGTSGRGGELFF,TGTGCCAGCAGCCCCGGGACTAGCGGGAGGGGCGGGGAGCTGTTTTTT
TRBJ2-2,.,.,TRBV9,CASSVSRAWNTGELFF,TGTGCCAGCAGCGTATCGAGGGCCTGGAACACCGGGGAGCTGTTTTTT
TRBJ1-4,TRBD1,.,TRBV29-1,CSVSPGQRSEKLFF,TGCAGCGTTTCGCCGGGACAGAGGTCTGAAAAACTGTTTTTT
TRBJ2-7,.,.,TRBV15,CATSRDGDYEQYF,TGTGCCACCAGCAGAGATGGGGACTACGAGCAGTACTTC
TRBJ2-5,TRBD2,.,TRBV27,CASSLRARSSGREETQYF,TGTGCCAGCAGTTTAAGGGCGAGGTCTAGCGGGAGGGAAGAGACCCAGTACTTC
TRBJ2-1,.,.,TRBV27,CASSLSSYNEQFF,TGTGCCAGCAGTTTATCATCTTACAATGAGCAGTTCTTC
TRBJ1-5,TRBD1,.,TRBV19,CASTSGTGYQPQHF,TGTGCCAGTACTTCCGGGACAGGGTATCAGCCCCAGCATTTT
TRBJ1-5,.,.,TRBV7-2,CASSQGRDQPQHF,TGTGCCAGCAGCCAAGGACGGGATCAGCCCCAGCATTTT